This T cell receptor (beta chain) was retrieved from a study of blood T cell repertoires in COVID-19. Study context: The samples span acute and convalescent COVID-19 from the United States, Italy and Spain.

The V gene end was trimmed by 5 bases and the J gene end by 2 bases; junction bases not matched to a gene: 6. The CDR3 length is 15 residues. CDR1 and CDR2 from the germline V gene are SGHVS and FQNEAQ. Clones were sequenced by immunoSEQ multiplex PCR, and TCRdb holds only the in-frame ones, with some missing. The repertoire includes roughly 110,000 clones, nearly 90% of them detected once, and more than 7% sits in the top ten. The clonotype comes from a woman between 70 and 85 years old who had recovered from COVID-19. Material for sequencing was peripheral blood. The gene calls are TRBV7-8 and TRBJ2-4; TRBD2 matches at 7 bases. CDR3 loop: CASSVPAGTKNIQYF. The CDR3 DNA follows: TGTGCCAGCAGCGTCCCAGCGGGGACCAAAAACATTCAGTACTTC.